Below, 27 T cell receptor beta chains from the same sample are listed, as sequenced in a study of CD4 T cells in relation to SARS-CoV-2 and coronaviruses. The method was immunoSEQ multiplex PCR; TCRdb's version includes in-frame clones alone and lacks a portion of them. The data hold about 37,000 clones, with roughly 90% observed a single time. Specimen: memory CD4+ T cells from PBMCs. Receptor source: an adult with COVID-19.

V gene TRBV28 combines with J gene TRBJ1-2, with no clear D. V dropped 6 bases and J dropped 5 bases, with 10 bases sitting between them. The CDR3 runs to 12 residues. Per the germline V gene, CDR1 is MDHEN and CDR2 is SYDVKM. CDR3 sequence reads: CASSDKLYGYTF. The CDR3 DNA follows: TGTGCCAGCAGCGACAAACTTTATGGCTACACCTTC.

V is TRBV3-1 (or the pseudogene TRBV3-2) and J is TRBJ1-5; D unclear. CDR3 length equals 12 residues. Germline loops: CDR1 LGHDT, CDR2 YNNKEL (reference sequence). The germline V and J ends were trimmed by 6 bases and 5 bases, with 8 bases remaining between them. CDR3 coding DNA: TGTGCCAGCAGACCAGGACATCAGCCCCAGCATTTT. Protein product: CASRPGHQPQHF.

The chain couples TRBV5-1 to TRBJ1-1; TRBD1 matches 11 bases. Germline V gene lookup returns CDR1 SGHRS and CDR2 YFSETQ. The CDR3 runs to 15 residues. After removal of 3 bases from V and 4 bases from J, the junction contained 5 bases not matched to a gene. CDR3 amino acids: CASSWGQGGSTEAFF. CDR3 in DNA: TGCGCCAGCAGCTGGGGACAGGGGGGAAGCACTGAAGCTTTCTTT.

The CDR3 coding sequence is TGTGCCAGCAGTCGCCGGGGGATGGACGAGCAGTACTTC. Translating it yields CASSRRGMDEQYF. The rearrangement links TRBV6-5 to TRBJ2-7; maybe TRBD2 (6 bases). CDR3 length: 13 amino acids. V lost 5 bases and J 5 bases, leaving 13 bases between the germline ends. CDR1 is MNHEY, CDR2 SVGAGI, per germline.

The chain combines TRBV14 with TRBJ2-7; D not certain. The CDR3 is 13 residues long. From germline, CDR1 is SGHDN and CDR2 FVKESK. V lost 10 bases to trimming and J lost 0 bases, with 13 bases between them. The CDR3: CATLVGSSYEQYF. Here the CDR3 DNA reads TGTGCCACCTTGGTGGGTAGCTCCTACGAGCAGTACTTC.

The rearrangement joins TRBV5-4 to TRBJ2-2, with D possibly matching TRBD1 (6 bases). The germline V gene has CDR1 SGHNT and CDR2 YYREEE (reference sequence). V was shortened by 4 bases and J by 6 bases, with 19 bases between the two germline ends. The CDR3 length is 16 residues. The CDR3: CASSPDRSGLAGELFF. The CDR3 DNA follows: TGTGCCAGCAGCCCCGACAGGTCCGGGCTCGCCGGGGAGCTGTTTTTT.

As DNA, the CDR3 is TGTGCCAGCAGCCGGACAGACGAAAAACTGTTTTTT. Its protein product is CASSRTDEKLFF. The J gene is TRBJ1-4, the V gene TRBV12-3 or TRBV12-4; tentative D call: TRBD1 (6 bases). This CDR3 spans 12 amino acids. The V and J ends lost 6 bases and 8 bases respectively, with 10 bases between them.

The chain uses TRBV7-2 and TRBJ2-3; D perhaps matches TRBD2 (6 bases). The CDR3 extends over 14 amino acids. Trimming removed 4 bases at V and 8 bases at J, with 16 bases between. Germline V gene data show CDR1 as SGHTA and CDR2 as FQGNSA. Written as DNA, the CDR3 is TGTGCCAGCAGCTCCCGCGGGGCGGGTGGTACGCAGTATTTT. Translated, it gives CASSSRGAGGTQYF.

The rearrangement joins TRBV14 to TRBJ1-2, with D unclear. V lost 2 bases, J lost 7 bases, and 14 bases lay in between. This CDR3 is 14 amino acids long. The V gene's germline CDR1 is SGHDN and CDR2 FVKESK. CDR3 bases: TGTGCCAGCAGCCAACTCCGGGGAAAGGGTGGCTACACCTTC. As protein: CASSQLRGKGGYTF.

The chain uses TRBV5-1 and TRBJ2-3; D is unclear. Germline V gene lookup returns CDR1 SGHRS and CDR2 YFSETQ. The CDR3 consists of 12 residues. The V end lost 4 bases, the J end lost 4 bases, and 7 bases lay between the germline ends. CDR3 amino acids: CASSTKSDTQYF. In nucleotides, the CDR3 is TGCGCCAGCAGCACCAAGTCAGATACGCAGTATTTT.

The rearrangement joins TRBV5-6 to TRBJ2-6, with D perhaps matching TRBD1 (5 bases). The germline gives CDR1 SGHDT, CDR2 YYEEEE. CDR3 length equals 17 residues. V was pared by 1 base and J by 0 bases, with 11 bases between. CDR3 in DNA: TGTGCCAGCAGCTTGAGGGGCGCAAGCTCTGGGGCCAACGTCCTGACTTTC. This translates into CASSLRGASSGANVLTF. Drawing the rest from reference TRBV5-6 and TRBJ2-6, the complete variable domain is DAGVTQSPTHLIKTRGQQVTLRCSPKSGHDTVSWYQQALGQGPQFIFQYYEEEERQRGNFPDRFSGHQFPNYSSELNVNALLLGDSALYLCASSLRGASSGANVLTFGAGSRLTVL.

The gene calls are TRBV12-3 or TRBV12-4 and TRBJ2-5; D uncertain. V dropped 6 bases and J dropped 1 base, with 0 bases sitting between them. The CDR3 sequence is 10 residues long. CDR3: CASSQETQYF. The CDR3 nucleotides read TGTGCCAGCAGCCAAGAGACCCAGTACTTC.

To note about this clone: An end of the junction does not agree with germline; a read error may underlie this. The chain recombines TRBV18 with TRBJ2-1; the D is unclear. The CDR3 contains 13 residues. Germline V lookup: CDR1 KGHSH, CDR2 LQKENI. This chain's CDR3 is CASSPPGWDEQFF. CDR3 DNA sequence: TGTGCCAGCTCCCCACCTGGTTGGGATGAGCAGTTCTTC.

The gene calls are TRBV5-1 and TRBJ2-1; 7 bases are a match to TRBD1. CDR3 length: 16 residues. Looked up from germline, CDR1 is SGHRS and CDR2 is YFSETQ. After removal of 1 base from V and 3 bases from J, the junction contained 7 bases not matched to a gene. CDR3: CASSLFSGTVYNEQFF. CDR3 nucleotide sequence: TGCGCCAGCAGCTTGTTCTCAGGGACAGTCTACAATGAGCAGTTCTTC.

The gene calls are TRBV5-1 and TRBJ1-4; no definite D call. V was pared by 0 bases and J by 0 bases, with 9 bases between. CDR3 length equals 16 residues. CDR1 is SGHRS, CDR2 YFSETQ, per germline. CDR3 bases: TGCGCCAGCAGCTTGGTTGGGGTTGCAACTAATGAAAAACTGTTTTTT. This translates into CASSLVGVATNEKLFF.

The chain employs TRBV6-5 and TRBJ2-1, with D perhaps TRBD1 (6 bases). Germline lookup yields CDR1 MNHEY and CDR2 SVGAGI. Trimming took 6 bases from V and 4 from J, leaving 7 bases between them. This CDR3 has 12 amino acids. CDR3 bases: TGTGCCAGCAGCGACAGGTACAATGAGCAGTTCTTC. Encoded protein: CASSDRYNEQFF.

The J gene is TRBJ2-1, the V gene TRBV5-1, with D possibly TRBD1 on 5 matching bases. Germline V CDR1 and CDR2: SGHRS, YFSETQ. CDR3 length equals 15 residues. Trimming took 2 bases from V and 12 from J, leaving 21 bases between them. The CDR3 DNA follows: TGCGCCAGCAGCTTCGCACCGTCACAGGCGAACCTGCAGTTCTTC. This translates into CASSFAPSQANLQFF.

The gene calls are TRBV11-2 and TRBJ2-1; 12 bases match TRBD2. V trimming: 5 bases; J trimming: 10 bases; junction bases outside the gene matches: 3. The germline V gene has CDR1 SGHAT and CDR2 FQNNGV. The CDR3 is 13 residues long. The CDR3 DNA sequence: TGTGCCAGCAGCACAGGACTAGCGGGGGAGCAGTTCTTC. This sequence encodes CASSTGLAGEQFF.

The chain uses TRBV12-3 or TRBV12-4 and TRBJ2-3; unclear D gene. The V gene lost 6 bases and the J gene lost 5 bases, with 12 bases spanning the gap. CDR3 length equals 13 residues. This CDR3 reads CASSVDDRDTQYF. CDR3 DNA: TGTGCCAGCAGCGTGGACGATCGAGATACGCAGTATTTT.

This chain joins TRBV11-3 and TRBJ2-7; 8 bases map to TRBD1. This CDR3 contains 15 residues. The junction had 11 bases not matched to a gene; V was cut back by 5 bases and J by 5 bases. Per the germline V gene, CDR1 is SGHNT and CDR2 is YENEEA. The CDR3 nucleotides read TGTGCCAGCAGCCCCCACGTGGGGACAGGTCACGAGCAGTACTTC. It yields the protein CASSPHVGTGHEQYF.

Within the sample, this clone is medium-sized. This chain connects TRBV5-8 to TRBJ2-7; D uncertain. CDR1 is SGHTS, CDR2 YDEGEE, per germline. This CDR3 has 12 residues. Trimming cost V 0 bases and J 6 bases, with 7 bases left between them. This CDR3 is CASSLVLIEQYF. The CDR3 DNA sequence: TGTGCCAGCAGCTTGGTGCTGATCGAGCAGTACTTC.

This clone was recorded only once. The chain joins TRBV5-1 to TRBJ2-5; D is uncertain. Germline V gene sequence: CDR1 SGHRS, CDR2 YFSETQ. The germline V and J ends were trimmed by 4 bases and 1 base, with 14 bases remaining between them. This CDR3 comprises 15 residues. This CDR3 reads CASSLHSSRQETQYF. In DNA form, the CDR3 reads TGCGCCAGCAGCCTGCACAGTTCCCGCCAAGAGACCCAGTACTTC.

This chain connects TRBV7-9 to TRBJ2-5; D is undetermined. V was shortened by 4 bases and J by 2 bases, with 20 bases between the two germline ends. Germline-derived CDR1 and CDR2 are SEHNR and FQNEAQ (reference sequence). The CDR3 covers 17 residues. The CDR3 protein is CASSSKKEREPQETQYF. CDR3 in DNA: TGTGCCAGCAGCTCGAAAAAAGAGCGAGAACCTCAAGAGACCCAGTACTTC.

The V call is TRBV6-5, the J call TRBJ1-2, with D perhaps TRBD1 (6 bases). Germline lookup yields CDR1 MNHEY and CDR2 SVGAGI. The CDR3 is 14 residues long. V lost 0 bases, J lost 8 bases, and 13 bases lay in between. The CDR3 sequence is CASSYSPGGEGYTF. CDR3 in DNA: TGTGCCAGCAGTTACTCCCCCGGGGGCGAGGGCTACACCTTC.

The chain employs TRBV4-3 and TRBJ2-1; perhaps TRBD2 as D (6 bases). The CDR3 is made up of 16 amino acids. Per the germline V gene, CDR1 is LGHNA and CDR2 is YSLEER. The V end lost 4 bases, the J end lost 5 bases, and 18 bases lay between the germline ends. DNA for the CDR3: TGCGCCAGCAGCCGAGGAGGATCTGCGGGAAACAATGAGCAGTTCTTC. As protein: CASSRGGSAGNNEQFF.

This clone showed up just a few times. The rearrangement links TRBV6-5 to TRBJ1-5; D is undetermined. V was cut by 2 bases and J by 3 bases, with 11 bases left in between. CDR3 size: 15 residues. Looked up from germline, CDR1 is MNHEY and CDR2 is SVGAGI. CDR3 sequence (DNA): TGTGCCAGCAGTTACGGAGGTCAGCTCAATCAGCCCCAGCATTTT. This gives the protein CASSYGGQLNQPQHF.

J is TRBJ2-3 and V is TRBV27, with D perhaps matching TRBD1 or TRBD2 (6 bases each). Germline V gives CDR1 MNHEY, CDR2 SMNVEV (reference sequence). V gave up 7 bases and J gave up 0 bases, with 17 bases separating them. This CDR3 is 16 amino acids long. The DNA of the CDR3 is TGTGCCAGCACTAACAGGGCTAGCGCTAGCACAGATACGCAGTATTTT. Protein: CASTNRASASTDTQYF.